What follows are 32 T cell receptor beta chains derived from one specimen sequenced in a study of T cells in pancreatic ductal adenocarcinoma. The selected patients with pancreatic ductal adenocarcinoma had surgery but no neoadjuvant therapy. Only in-frame clones appear in the TCRdb table, and some are missing; sequencing was by immunoSEQ multiplex PCR. The sample shows tens of thousands of clones, roughly 92% of them seen only once. Sequenced sample: PBMCs. The receptors stem from a human donor with pancreatic ductal adenocarcinoma.

The chain employs TRBV19 and TRBJ1-4, with 7 positions matching TRBD1. V lost 6 bases and J lost 2; bases outside the gene matches: 6. The CDR3 is 15 amino acids. The V gene's germline CDR1 is LNHDA and CDR2 SQIVND (reference sequence). The CDR3 bases are TGTGCCAGTAGCCCGGTAGGGGGCACTAATGAAAAACTGTTTTTT. It is translated as CASSPVGGTNEKLFF. Variable domain in full (rest from reference TRBV19 and TRBJ1-4): DGGITQSPKYLFRKEGQNVTLSCEQNLNHDAMYWYRQDPGQGLRLIYYSQIVNDFQKGDIAEGYSVSREKKESFPLTVTSAQKNPTAFYLCASSPVGGTNEKLFFGSGTQLSVL.

In its sample, this clone was seen a few times. The chain recombines TRBV5-1 with TRBJ2-7, with D possibly matching TRBD1 (5 bases). The germline gives CDR1 SGHRS, CDR2 YFSETQ. The V and J ends lost 4 bases and 1 base respectively, with 12 bases between them. The CDR3 extends over 14 amino acids. Written as DNA, the CDR3 is TGCGCCAGCAGCCCCGCAGGGTTGTCCTACGAGCAGTACTTC. This translates into CASSPAGLSYEQYF.

V gene TRBV2 combines with J gene TRBJ2-2, with 7 nucleotides matching TRBD1. The CDR3 sequence is 15 residues long. Germline CDR1 and CDR2: SNHLY and FYNNEI. Trimming cost V 5 bases and J 7 bases; bases outside gene matches: 10. DNA for the CDR3: TGTGCCAGCAGTCCCCGGGACAGTGAGATCGGGGAGCTGTTTTTT. Protein: CASSPRDSEIGELFF.

The gene calls are TRBV5-4 and TRBJ2-3; 8 positions agree with TRBD2. V lost 4 bases to trimming and J lost 1 base; unmatched junction nucleotides: 5. Per the germline V gene, CDR1 is SGHNT and CDR2 is YYREEE (reference sequence). The CDR3 is 15 amino acids. This CDR3 reads CASSPGGLGTDTQYF. The CDR3 region has the DNA TGTGCCAGCAGCCCGGGGGGGCTGGGCACAGATACGCAGTATTTT. The entire variable domain, with the rest obtained from reference TRBV5-4 and TRBJ2-3, is as follows: ETGVTQSPTHLIKTRGQQVTLRCSSQSGHNTVSWYQQALGQGPQFIFQYYREEENGRGNFPPRFSGLQFPNYSSELNVNALELDDSALYLCASSPGGLGTDTQYFGPGTRLTVL.

This rearrangement joins TRBV29-1 to TRBJ2-6; D possibly corresponds to TRBD2 (5 bases). V gave up 7 bases and J gave up 0 bases, with 10 bases separating them. The germline V gene has CDR1 SQVTM and CDR2 ANQGSEA. This CDR3 is built from 14 residues. The CDR3: CSGMGDSGANVLTF. The CDR3 DNA sequence: TGCAGCGGCATGGGAGACTCTGGGGCCAACGTCCTGACTTTC. The whole variable domain, remainder taken from reference TRBV29-1 and TRBJ2-6, is SAVISQKPSRDICQRGTSLTIQCQVDSQVTMMFWYRQQPGQSLTLIATANQGSEATYESGFVIDKFPISRPNLTFSTLTVSNMSPEDSSIYLCSGMGDSGANVLTFGAGSRLTVL.

The V and J genes are TRBV5-1 and TRBJ2-2; D is unclear. This CDR3 comprises 17 residues. Germline V gene data show CDR1 as SGHRS and CDR2 as YFSETQ. Trimming pared 0 bases from V and 0 bases from J, leaving 12 bases between. The CDR3 here is CASSLVGQHANTGELFF. The DNA of the CDR3 is TGCGCCAGCAGCTTGGTGGGCCAGCACGCGAACACCGGGGAGCTGTTTTTT.

The V call is TRBV7-3, the J call TRBJ2-2; no clear D gene. Germline V lookup: CDR1 SGHTA, CDR2 FQGTGA. This CDR3 has 14 residues. The germline V and J ends were trimmed by 0 bases and 1 base, with 3 bases remaining between them. The CDR3 bases are TGTGCCAGCAGCTTAACTAAGAACACCGGGGAGCTGTTTTTT. Amino acid sequence: CASSLTKNTGELFF. The variable domain in full, completed from reference TRBV7-3 and TRBJ2-2, reads GAGVSQTPSNKVTEKGKYVELRCDPISGHTALYWYRQSLGQGPEFLIYFQGTGAADDSGLPNDRFFAVRPEGSVSTLKIQRTERGDSAVYLCASSLTKNTGELFFGEGSRLTVL.

The chain combines TRBV7-2 with TRBJ2-1, with D hard to call. V was clipped by 0 bases and J by 10 bases, with 10 bases between them. Per the germline V gene, CDR1 is SGHTA and CDR2 is FQGNSA. This CDR3 contains 13 residues. CDR3 nucleotide sequence: TGTGCCAGCAGCTTAGCCCATATGCGCGAGCAGTTCTTC. It codes for CASSLAHMREQFF.

The chain carries TRBV28 and TRBJ2-7; maybe TRBD1 (6 bases). The CDR3 runs 15 residues. Germline V gene lookup returns CDR1 MDHEN and CDR2 SYDVKM. Trimming cost V 4 bases and J 5 bases, with 18 bases left between them. The CDR3 DNA is TGTGCCAGCAGTTCCCCGTGGGCAGGGGTGAACGAGCAGTACTTC. It specifies CASSSPWAGVNEQYF.

This chain joins TRBV11-2 and TRBJ2-2; D is possibly TRBD2 (6 bases). Trimming removed 0 bases from V and 2 bases from J, with 16 bases in between. From germline, CDR1 is SGHAT and CDR2 FQNNGV. CDR3 size: 18 residues. CDR3 in amino acids: CASSLDLRTGANTGELFF. The CDR3 DNA sequence: TGTGCCAGCAGCTTAGATCTTCGGACGGGAGCAAACACCGGGGAGCTGTTTTTT.

This clone was observed a single time. This sequence joins TRBV7-8 and TRBJ1-2, with a tentative D call TRBD1 (6 bases). The CDR3 is 17 amino acids. V was trimmed by 5 bases and J by 4 bases, leaving 23 bases between them. Germline assignment: CDR1 SGHVS and CDR2 FQNEAQ. CDR3 loop: CASSPYIGGGASYGYTF. The CDR3 DNA is TGTGCCAGCAGCCCCTACATTGGGGGGGGCGCAAGCTATGGCTACACCTTC.

The V call is TRBV4-1, the J call TRBJ1-1; tentatively, D is TRBD1 (5 bases). The CDR3 extends over 14 amino acids. With 0 bases removed from V and 4 bases from J, the gap between germline ends came to 9 bases. From germline, CDR1 is MGHRA and CDR2 YSYEKL. The DNA for the CDR3 is TGCGCCAGCAGCCAAGATCAGGGAACCACTGAAGCTTTCTTT. This translates into CASSQDQGTTEAFF.

The rearrangement joins TRBV6-1 to TRBJ1-5, with 7 bases aligning to TRBD1. Germline loops: CDR1 MNHNS, CDR2 SASEGT. The CDR3 covers 15 residues. Germline trimming cut 6 bases from V and 3 bases from J; bases unmatched to any gene: 8. The CDR3 reads CASRGPDRINQPQHF. Here the CDR3 DNA reads TGTGCCAGCAGGGGACCGGACAGGATCAATCAGCCCCAGCATTTT.

This clone was seen only once. This chain links TRBV19 with TRBJ1-2; 7 positions match TRBD1. Germline loops: CDR1 LNHDA, CDR2 SQIVND (reference sequence). The CDR3 contains 13 residues. With 5 bases clipped from V and 7 bases from J, the junction kept 7 bases outside the gene matches. The CDR3 reads CASSPQGKGGYTF. CDR3 DNA: TGTGCCAGTAGTCCACAGGGGAAGGGTGGCTACACCTTC.

Note on this clone: One end of the junction fails to match germline, which may point to a read error. This chain uses TRBV11-2 with TRBJ1-4; TRBD1 might be the D (5 bases). Per germline, CDR1 SGHAT and CDR2 FQNNGV. There are 13 residues in the CDR3. In DNA form, the CDR3 reads TGTGCCAGCAGCTCCGGATCGGGGACCCGGGCGATTTTT. The encoded protein is CASSSGSGTRAIF. The full variable domain, in which reference TRBV11-2 and TRBJ1-4 provide the parts outside the CDR3, is EAGVAQSPRYKIIEKRQSVAFWCNPISGHATLYWYQQILGQGPKLLIQFQNNGVVDDSQLPKDRFSAERLKGVDSTLKIQPAKLEDSAVYLCASSSGSGTRAIFGSGTQLSVL.

The chain is built from TRBV5-4 and TRBJ2-3; 10 positions match TRBD2. CDR3 length equals 15 residues. V was pared by 7 bases and J by 4 bases, with 9 bases of the junction left unmatched. Germline V gene sequence: CDR1 SGHNT, CDR2 YYREEE (reference sequence). The CDR3 region is CASLPGTSVSDTQYF. The CDR3 nucleotides are TGTGCCAGCCTGCCCGGGACTAGCGTTTCAGATACGCAGTATTTT.

The CDR3 DNA sequence: TGCGCCAGCAGCCAAGCCAAGCGGGGATGGGATGAGCAGTTCTTC. Protein product: CASSQAKRGWDEQFF. This sequence joins TRBV4-1 and TRBJ2-1; 7 bases are a match to TRBD2. This CDR3 contains 15 residues. CDR1 and CDR2 (germline): MGHRA, YSYEKL. V shed 1 base, J shed 8 bases, and the junction held 8 bases outside the gene matches.

The chain uses TRBV27 and TRBJ2-7; D is undetermined. V gave up 3 bases and J gave up 7 bases, with 10 bases separating them. Germline V gives CDR1 MNHEY, CDR2 SMNVEV (reference sequence). This CDR3 contains 12 residues. The CDR3 sequence: CASSFLLGEQYF. The CDR3 nucleotides read TGTGCCAGCAGTTTCCTTCTTGGGGAGCAGTACTTC.

The chain uses TRBV19 and TRBJ2-6, with 7 bases lining up with TRBD1. Unmatched junction bases numbered 12, after V lost 4 bases and J lost 0 bases. The CDR3 is made up of 19 amino acids. Germline CDR1 is LNHDA and CDR2 is SQIVND (reference sequence). CDR3 region: CASSKMGTARLSGANVLTF. The CDR3, as DNA: TGTGCCAGTAGTAAAATGGGGACAGCGAGACTCTCTGGGGCCAACGTCCTGACTTTC. Supplemented by reference TRBV19 and TRBJ2-6, the full variable domain reads DGGITQSPKYLFRKEGQNVTLSCEQNLNHDAMYWYRQDPGQGLRLIYYSQIVNDFQKGDIAEGYSVSREKKESFPLTVTSAQKNPTAFYLCASSKMGTARLSGANVLTFGAGSRLTVL.

The chain has TRBV6-5 and TRBJ1-1, with D unclear. The V and J ends lost 2 bases and 12 bases respectively, with 10 bases between them. The CDR3 totals 11 residues. Germline values: CDR1 MNHEY, CDR2 SVGAGI. CDR3 bases: TGTGCCAGCAGTTACCCACCAACGACTTTCTTT. This translates into CASSYPPTTFF.

The count of this clone is one. V gene TRBV7-9 combines with J gene TRBJ2-3, with 15 bases matching TRBD2. V lost 6 bases, J lost 2 bases, and 6 bases stayed unmatched. The CDR3 runs to 17 residues. Germline CDR1 reads SEHNR; CDR2 reads FQNEAQ (reference sequence). DNA for the CDR3: TGTGCCAGCAGGGGACTAGCGGGAGGTCTATACACAGATACGCAGTATTTT. Its protein is CASRGLAGGLYTDTQYF.

This chain joins TRBV6-1 and TRBJ2-2; D remains unclear. Germline V gene lookup returns CDR1 MNHNS and CDR2 SASEGT. V shed 7 bases and J shed 6 bases, with 12 bases lying between them. This CDR3 comprises 13 residues. CDR3 in DNA: TGTGCCAGCACTCAGGACCAGCCCGGGGAGCTGTTTTTT. Encoded protein: CASTQDQPGELFF.

V and J are TRBV19 and TRBJ2-3, with D uncertain. Germline values: CDR1 LNHDA, CDR2 SQIVND (reference sequence). The CDR3 extends over 15 amino acids. Trimming removed 7 bases from V and 2 bases from J, with 16 bases in between. CDR3 region: CASTVSWSYTDTQYF. Written as DNA, the CDR3 is TGTGCCAGTACTGTCAGTTGGTCTTACACAGATACGCAGTATTTT.

This chain uses TRBV7-3 with TRBJ2-6; D remains unclear. V lost 6 bases to trimming and J lost 0 bases, with 15 bases between them. CDR1 is SGHTA, CDR2 FQGTGA, per germline. The CDR3 totals 17 residues. CDR3 coding DNA: TGTGCCAGCAGTCAAGGGCACACCGGCTCTGGGGCCAACGTCCTGACTTTC. Translating gives CASSQGHTGSGANVLTF. The full variable domain, in which reference TRBV7-3 and TRBJ2-6 provide the parts outside the CDR3, is GAGVSQTPSNKVTEKGKYVELRCDPISGHTALYWYRQSLGQGPEFLIYFQGTGAADDSGLPNDRFFAVRPEGSVSTLKIQRTERGDSAVYLCASSQGHTGSGANVLTFGAGSRLTVL.

The CDR3 here is CASSQSGSLYEQYF. The CDR3, as DNA: TGTGCCAGCAGCCAGAGCGGGAGTTTGTACGAGCAGTACTTC. The V and J genes are TRBV11-2 and TRBJ2-7, with TRBD2 matching over 8 bases. The CDR3 totals 14 residues. V lost 5 bases, J lost 4 bases, and 7 bases stayed unmatched. The germline V gene has CDR1 SGHAT and CDR2 FQNNGV.

V gene TRBV19 combines with J gene TRBJ2-3; D might be TRBD1 or TRBD2, each matching 5 bases. V dropped 4 bases and J dropped 4 bases, with 15 bases sitting between them. The CDR3 covers 15 residues. Looked up from germline, CDR1 is LNHDA and CDR2 is SQIVND (reference sequence). As DNA, the CDR3 is TGTGCCAGTAGTACCGGTGGGGGACGTTCAGATACGCAGTATTTT. This sequence encodes CASSTGGGRSDTQYF. The whole variable domain, filled in from reference TRBV19 and TRBJ2-3, reads DGGITQSPKYLFRKEGQNVTLSCEQNLNHDAMYWYRQDPGQGLRLIYYSQIVNDFQKGDIAEGYSVSREKKESFPLTVTSAQKNPTAFYLCASSTGGGRSDTQYFGPGTRLTVL.

The gene calls are TRBV14 and TRBJ1-1; 7 nucleotides line up with TRBD1. This CDR3 comprises 12 residues. V lost 2 bases, J lost 9 bases, and 3 bases stayed unmatched. The germline CDR1 and CDR2 sequences are SGHDN and FVKESK. The CDR3 sequence is CASSQRGPKAFF. CDR3 sequence (DNA): TGTGCCAGCAGCCAAAGGGGGCCGAAAGCTTTCTTT.

The rearrangement uses TRBV5-6 and TRBJ2-7; 8 nucleotides match TRBD1. This CDR3 spans 16 amino acids. Germline CDR1 SGHDT, CDR2 YYEEEE. The V segment lost 0 bases and the J segment 6 bases; nucleotides outside the gene matches: 11. This CDR3 is CASSLGRTQGASEQYF. CDR3 coding DNA: TGTGCCAGCAGCTTGGGACGAACCCAGGGGGCAAGCGAGCAGTACTTC.

The V and J genes are TRBV5-5 and TRBJ2-2, with no clear D. The CDR3 loop spans 14 amino acids. The V gene lost 4 bases and the J gene lost 6 bases, with 13 bases spanning the gap. Germline lookup yields CDR1 SGHKS and CDR2 YYEKEE (reference sequence). The DNA for the CDR3 is TGTGCCAGCAGCCCTCGTTCGGAGCCCGGGGAGCTGTTTTTT. It encodes CASSPRSEPGELFF.

The genes are TRBV6-6 and TRBJ2-4, with D unclear. The CDR3 length is 12 residues. V lost 5 bases and J 7 bases, leaving 9 bases between the germline ends. Germline values: CDR1 MNHNY, CDR2 SVGAGI (reference sequence). The CDR3 DNA reads TGTGCCAGCAGTCCTTTAGGTAACATTCAGTACTTC. The encoded protein is CASSPLGNIQYF.

The rearrangement joins TRBV18 to TRBJ2-1, with D possibly TRBD1 on 6 matching bases. The CDR3 spans 14 residues. The V gene's germline CDR1 is KGHSH and CDR2 LQKENI. V dropped 2 bases and J dropped 9 bases, with 14 bases sitting between them. The CDR3 reads CASSPETRGTEQFF. DNA of the CDR3: TGTGCCAGCTCACCAGAGACCAGGGGTACTGAGCAGTTCTTC.

The chain carries TRBV7-9 and TRBJ1-2; 7 bases fit TRBD1. CDR1 SEHNR and CDR2 FQNEAQ come from the germline V gene (reference sequence). The V segment lost 5 bases and the J segment 1 base; nucleotides outside the gene matches: 16. The CDR3 totals 18 residues. CDR3 DNA: TGTGCCAGCAGCCCATTCATCGGGCAGGGGGGCATTAACTATGGCTACACCTTC. This sequence encodes CASSPFIGQGGINYGYTF.